This entry concerns a single T cell receptor (beta chain). Antigen specificity is unknown. TCRdb reanalysed the 5' RACE reads using MiXCR and keeps one entry per CDR3 protein. The data contain about 400,000 distinct CDR3 sequences, less than 25% of them seen just once; the ten biggest clones take up 13%. This sample is part of a study of T-cell memory formation after mild COVID-19. In the study overall: TCR clusters were largely donor specific.

The study's findings and limits: The appearance of some responding clones in pre-infection memory suggested that cross-reactive memory joined.

The CDR3 sequence is 16 residues long. V lost 6 bases and J lost 3; bases outside the gene matches: 6. Sequences were obtained from PBMCs or a T cell subset sorted from them (not recorded which). The chain combines TRBV12-3 or TRBV12-4 with TRBJ2-6; 9 bases line up with TRBD2. The receptor was derived from an adult woman who had mild COVID-19 (a few samples of this study predate the infection). Cell type and time point are not known. The CDR3 sequence: CASSPLAGRGANVLTF. The DNA for the CDR3 is TGTGCCAGCAGCCCTCTAGCGGGGCGTGGGGCCAACGTCCTGACTTTC.